The subject of this entry is one T cell receptor (beta chain). Its antigen remains unknown. The V gene lost 1 base and the J gene lost 2 bases, with 11 bases spanning the gap. Germline CDR1 SGHVS, CDR2 FNYEAQ. The CDR3 spans 15 residues. This record comes from a study of PD-1 blockade in classical Hodgkin lymphoma. Overall study findings and caveats: After ASCT, patients who started nivolumab under 1 year later were excluded. Whereas CD4+ TCR diversity had risen significantly by C4D1, CD8+ TCR diversity had not. The diversity seen at baseline in complete responders resembled that of newly diagnosed patients.

Data came from immunoSEQ multiplex PCR; TCRdb stores just in-frame clones and leaves some out. The data hold around 65,000 clones, with 80% to 90% observed a single time. Each of the patients experienced relapse following autologous stem cell transplantation, and their brentuximab vedotin exposure differed. Reported best responses ranged across complete response, partial response or progressive disease. Here the sequenced sample was peripheral blood mononuclear cells (PBMCs), taken at baseline. V usage is TRBV7-6 and J usage is TRBJ2-5; a weak D match, TRBD2 (5 bases). The TCR sequence derives from a human donor with classical Hodgkin lymphoma. The CDR3 sequence: CASSLGAVIQETQYF. CDR3 bases: TGTGCCAGCAGCTTAGGAGCGGTGATACAAGAGACCCAGTACTTC.